These 5 T cell receptor beta chains came from one sample sequenced in a study of cytomegalovirus exposure and HLA in healthy donors. The study ran its PCR with 60 Vbeta and 13 Jbeta primers. This table comes from immunoSEQ multiplex PCR, and its TCRdb copy is limited to in-frame clones, with some not included. The table lists around 90,000 clones, around 84% of them singletons. The sample taken for sequencing was PBMCs. All receptors derive from a human donor in good health.

The V and J genes are TRBV21-1 and TRBJ2-5; the table's D call of TRBD1 was not tested on the DNA. TRBV21-1 is flagged as a pseudogene. The CDR3 covers 17 residues. The CDR3 nucleotides read TGTGCCAGCAGCAAAGCGCTTTATGGCAGGCCGGCAGAGACCCAGTACTTC. It yields the protein CASSKALYGRPAETQYF.

The chain carries TRBV2 and TRBJ2-7, with 7 bases aligning to TRBD1. This CDR3 has 14 amino acids. V gave up 7 bases and J gave up 3 bases; unmatched junction bases: 9. Germline CDR1 SNHLY, CDR2 FYNNEI. Written as DNA, the CDR3 is TGTGCCAGCACCCAGGGGGTGGGGAACTACGAGCAGTACTTC. Protein product: CASTQGVGNYEQYF.

This clone was seen a handful of times. This chain connects TRBV9 to TRBJ2-1; 11 positions agree with TRBD1. J lost 6 bases, V lost 0 bases, and 8 bases had no gene match. CDR3 length equals 17 residues. Per germline, CDR1 SGDLS and CDR2 YYNGEE. CDR3 amino acids: CASSVAPGGQGGNEQFF. The DNA of the CDR3 is TGTGCCAGCAGCGTAGCCCCTGGGGGACAGGGGGGCAATGAGCAGTTCTTC.

The chain recombines TRBV19 with TRBJ1-4; TRBD1 matches at 8 bases. V was clipped by 4 bases and J by 1 base; unmatched bases: 26. The CDR3 has 23 residues. Germline V lookup: CDR1 LNHDA, CDR2 SQIVND (reference sequence). CDR3 in DNA: TGTGCCAGTAGTACCCGCCCCTTGGCAGGGGGCGTTGGTAATGGTGTAACTAATGAAAAACTGTTTTTT. Its translation is CASSTRPLAGGVGNGVTNEKLFF.

The rearrangement uses TRBV10-3 and TRBJ2-7; possibly TRBD1 for D (6 bases). Trimming cost V 4 bases and J 2 bases, with 15 bases left between them. This CDR3 has 15 amino acids. CDR1 and CDR2 from the germline V gene are ENHRY and SYGVKD. CDR3 sequence (DNA): TGTGCCATCAGTGCAGGGGAACGGGATACCTACGAGCAGTACTTC. Translating it yields CAISAGERDTYEQYF.